The 22 T cell receptor beta chains below come from one sample, sequenced in a study of vaccination and CD4 T cells after COVID-19. The antigens of these receptors remain unknown. Treatment indicated: roughly 10-day PBMC culture with coronavirus spike peptide pools or control peptides (ViraFEST assay). Those CD4+ T cells from the unexposed donor predate the COVID-19 pandemic (2011-2018). The Oncomine TCR Beta short-read assay sequenced DNA from cultured CD4+ T cells. TCRdb processed the PCR reads anew with MiXCR; each CDR3 protein has one entry. The sample includes more than 6,500 distinct CDR3 sequences, 30% to 45% of them seen just once. The sequencing sample was made of CD4+ T cells from blood, cultured in vitro. These receptors were obtained from a human donor in good health.

This clonotype has more than one count but fewer than ten. This chain uses TRBV7-8 with TRBJ2-7; D may be TRBD1 (6 bases). V lost 5 bases and J lost 3, with 8 bases in between. This CDR3 is built from 12 residues. The germline V gene has CDR1 SGHVS and CDR2 FQNEAQ. The chain's CDR3 is CASSGTNYEQYF. The DNA for the CDR3 is TGTGCCAGCAGCGGGACAAACTACGAGCAGTACTTC.

The chain is built from TRBV5-1 and TRBJ2-1; tentatively, D is TRBD1 (5 bases). Germline V gene lookup returns CDR1 SGHRS and CDR2 YFSETQ. This CDR3 comprises 14 residues. V lost 0 bases and J 4 bases, leaving 8 bases between the germline ends. CDR3 protein: CASSLADSYNEQFF. CDR3 bases: TGCGCCAGCAGCTTGGCCGACAGTTACAATGAGCAGTTCTTC.

The chain employs TRBV7-8 and TRBJ1-1; D gene unclear. This CDR3 has 16 amino acids. Germline V lookup: CDR1 SGHVS, CDR2 FQNEAQ. Deletions cut 1 base from V and 1 base from J, with 13 bases between. CDR3 DNA sequence: TGTGCCAGCAGCTTAGTTGCAGGTGGAACGAACACTGAAGCTTTCTTT. It codes for CASSLVAGGTNTEAFF.

J is TRBJ1-2 and V is TRBV23-1, with unresolved D. TRBV23-1 has ORF status, its function being uncertain. V gave up 1 base and J gave up 8 bases, with 20 bases separating them. This CDR3 has 16 residues. In DNA, the CDR3 is TGCGCCAGCAGTCAATGGGCCAGAGCTGAAGCCATAGGCTACACCTTC. This sequence encodes CASSQWARAEAIGYTF.

The rearrangement links TRBV6-1 to TRBJ1-1, with D unresolved. Trimming left V 4 bases short and J 0 bases short, with 0 bases between. The germline V gene has CDR1 MNHNS and CDR2 SASEGT. The CDR3 covers 11 residues. The CDR3 nucleotides read TGTGCCAGCAGTGTGAACACTGAAGCTTTCTTT. Translating gives CASSVNTEAFF.

This clonotype has a handful of counts. This chain connects TRBV7-9 to TRBJ1-1, with a weak D call TRBD1 (5 bases). Germline loops: CDR1 SEHNR, CDR2 FQNEAQ (reference sequence). The V end was cut by 6 bases, the J end by 8 bases, with 16 bases between. This CDR3 contains 13 residues. The CDR3, as DNA: TGTGCCAGCAGTCGGGGCTCAAAGGGGGAAGCTTTCTTT. This encodes CASSRGSKGEAFF. Looking up the rest from reference TRBV7-9 and TRBJ1-1 gives the full variable domain: DTGVSQNPRHKITKRGQNVTFRCDPISEHNRLYWYRQTLGQGPEFLTYFQNEAQLEKSRLLSDRFSAERPKGSFSTLEIQRTEQGDSAMYLCASSRGSKGEAFFGQGTRLTVV.

The chain couples TRBV30 to TRBJ1-2, with TRBD1 matching 7 bases. This CDR3 spans 15 amino acids. The germline V gene has CDR1 GTSNPN and CDR2 SVGIG (reference sequence). With V trimmed by 5 bases and J by 4 bases, 13 bases remained unmatched. DNA of the CDR3: TGTGCCTGGGTCACCAGTGCTTGGACAGGCTATGGCTACACCTTC. Encoded protein: CAWVTSAWTGYGYTF. Using reference TRBV30 and TRBJ1-2 for the parts outside the CDR3, the full variable domain is SQTIHQWPATLVQPVGSPLSLECTVEGTSNPNLYWYRQAAGRGLQLLFYSVGIGQISSEVPQNLSASRPQDRQFILSSKKLLLSDSGFYLCAWVTSAWTGYGYTFGSGTRLTVV.

The chain couples TRBV7-9 to TRBJ2-7, with D tentatively TRBD1 or TRBD2 (5 bases each). The V end was cut by 3 bases, the J end by 4 bases, with 13 bases between. The CDR3 is 14 amino acids. Germline CDR1 is SEHNR and CDR2 is FQNEAQ (reference sequence). In DNA, the CDR3 is TGTGCCAGCAGCTTGAGGGGTAGAGGTTACGAGCAGTACTTC. Encoded protein: CASSLRGRGYEQYF. The variable domain in full, with the rest retrieved from reference TRBV7-9 and TRBJ2-7, is DTGVSQNPRHKITKRGQNVTFRCDPISEHNRLYWYRQTLGQGPEFLTYFQNEAQLEKSRLLSDRFSAERPKGSFSTLEIQRTEQGDSAMYLCASSLRGRGYEQYFGPGTRLTVT.

This clonotype was seen only a few times. The chain has TRBV5-4 and TRBJ1-1, with 9 nucleotides matching TRBD1. In germline, CDR1 is SGHNT, CDR2 YYREEE (reference sequence). J gave up 7 bases and V 4 bases, and 17 bases lay outside the gene matches. This CDR3 comprises 17 residues. CDR3 nucleotides: TGTGCCAGCAGCCCAACACCAATGGACAGGGGCCGCGGTGAAGCTTTCTTT. Amino acids: CASSPTPMDRGRGEAFF.

J is TRBJ1-1 and V is TRBV27; 10 nucleotides agree with TRBD1. The CDR3 totals 14 residues. Germline CDR1 and CDR2: MNHEY and SMNVEV (reference sequence). The trim removed 3 bases at V and 4 bases at J, leaving 2 bases unmatched. Here the CDR3 reads CASSLRTGGTEAFF. CDR3 in DNA: TGTGCCAGCAGTTTGAGGACAGGGGGCACTGAAGCTTTCTTT.

The chain is built from TRBV14 and TRBJ2-5; D is undetermined. Trimming removed 4 bases from V and 4 bases from J, with 7 bases in between. The germline V gene encodes CDR1 SGHDN and CDR2 FVKESK. The CDR3 runs 12 residues. The CDR3: CASSRNPETQYF. CDR3 sequence (DNA): TGTGCCAGCAGCCGGAACCCAGAGACCCAGTACTTC.

The gene calls are TRBV7-9 and TRBJ1-6; 8 bases line up with TRBD1. CDR3 length: 16 residues. V dropped 5 bases and J dropped 8; count of bases not matched to a gene: 11. The germline V gene encodes CDR1 SEHNR and CDR2 FQNEAQ (reference sequence). The CDR3 loop reads CASSPLGGRGHSPLHF. CDR3 in DNA: TGTGCCAGCAGCCCCCTCGGTGGCAGGGGGCATTCACCCCTCCACTTT.

This clonotype was detected a few times. The chain links TRBV10-3 to TRBJ1-1; tentative D call: TRBD1 (6 bases). V was trimmed by 4 bases and J by 2 bases, leaving 11 bases between them. Per the germline V gene, CDR1 is ENHRY and CDR2 is SYGVKD. The CDR3 spans 14 residues. The CDR3 nucleotides read TGTGCCATCAGTGCTGGGGGCCTAAACACTGAAGCTTTCTTT. It yields the protein CAISAGGLNTEAFF.

The chain uses TRBV25-1 and TRBJ2-7; no firm D call. Looked up from germline, CDR1 is MGHDK and CDR2 is SYGVNS. This CDR3 contains 14 residues. V shed 3 bases and J shed 3 bases, with 12 bases lying between them. The DNA for the CDR3 is TGTGCCAGCAGTGATCCAAATGGGGACTACGAGCAGTACTTC. This encodes CASSDPNGDYEQYF.

This clonotype was detected a few times. The chain couples TRBV6-1 to TRBJ1-1; D not certain. The CDR3 consists of 14 residues. Germline V gene sequence: CDR1 MNHNS, CDR2 SASEGT. The ends were cut back, 7 bases at V and 3 bases at J, with 15 bases in the middle. CDR3: CASTRPAEHTEAFF. The CDR3 coding sequence is TGTGCCAGCACCCGACCCGCGGAACACACTGAAGCTTTCTTT.

V gene TRBV5-4 combines with J gene TRBJ1-2; weak D call: TRBD1 (6 bases). Per germline, CDR1 SGHNT and CDR2 YYREEE (reference sequence). The CDR3 consists of 13 residues. V lost 5 bases and J 7 bases, leaving 15 bases between the germline ends. The CDR3 region has the DNA TGTGCCAGCAGACCCGGGCAGGGGACTGGCTACACCTTC. It translates to CASRPGQGTGYTF.

The rearrangement uses TRBV12-3 or TRBV12-4 and TRBJ1-5; D possibly corresponds to TRBD1 (6 bases). The V and J ends lost 7 bases and 7 bases respectively, with 17 bases between them. There are 14 residues in the CDR3. The CDR3 sequence: CASNLGGAGQPQHF. The CDR3, as DNA: TGTGCCAGCAACCTCGGGGGCGCCGGGCAGCCCCAGCATTTT.

This chain links TRBV5-6 with TRBJ2-1, with D perhaps TRBD1 or TRBD2 (6 bases each). V was pared by 1 base and J by 5 bases, with 16 bases between. Germline-derived CDR1 and CDR2 are SGHDT and YYEEEE. The CDR3 loop spans 16 amino acids. The CDR3 here is CASSLTRTRGDNEQFF. The CDR3, as DNA: TGTGCCAGCAGCTTGACGCGAACTAGGGGGGACAATGAGCAGTTCTTC.

In this sample, this clonotype turned up a few times. The V and J genes are TRBV7-2 and TRBJ1-5; D remains ambiguous. CDR3 length equals 13 residues. Germline V lookup: CDR1 SGHTA, CDR2 FQGNSA. Trimming took off 3 bases at V and 0 bases at J, with 3 bases between the two ends. Here the CDR3 DNA reads TGTGCCAGCAGCTTTAATAGCAATCAGCCCCAGCATTTT. Protein sequence: CASSFNSNQPQHF.

The genes are TRBV12-3 or TRBV12-4 and TRBJ1-1; D is ambiguous. CDR3 length: 15 amino acids. V lost 5 bases to trimming and J lost 1 base, with 14 bases between them. CDR3 DNA: TGTGCCAGCAGTCCTCGGCAGGATACGAACACTGAAGCTTTCTTT. The encoded protein is CASSPRQDTNTEAFF.

This clonotype was picked up a small number of times. The chain combines TRBV5-1 with TRBJ2-2, with D perhaps matching TRBD2 (6 bases). Trimming removed 4 bases at V and 0 bases at J, with 13 bases between. This CDR3 is 16 amino acids long. Germline CDR1 and CDR2: SGHRS and YFSETQ. The CDR3 region has the DNA TGCGCCAGCAGCCTCCGGGGGTCCCCGAACACCGGGGAGCTGTTTTTT. The encoded protein is CASSLRGSPNTGELFF. The whole variable domain, remainder taken from reference TRBV5-1 and TRBJ2-2, is KAGVTQTPRYLIKTRGQQVTLSCSPISGHRSVSWYQQTPGQGLQFLFEYFSETQRNKGNFPGRFSGRQFSNSRSEMNVSTLELGDSALYLCASSLRGSPNTGELFFGEGSRLTVL.

This clonotype turned up a few times. The chain joins TRBV6-1 to TRBJ1-1; no clear D gene. The CDR3 spans 13 residues. Per the germline V gene, CDR1 is MNHNS and CDR2 is SASEGT. V lost 6 bases, J lost 1 base, and 9 bases lay in between. For the CDR3, the DNA is TGTGCCAGCAGCCCCCCCGAGAACACTGAAGCTTTCTTT. Translating it yields CASSPPENTEAFF.